The clone carrying this TCR beta chain was seen ten or more times. Absent ophthalmopathy progression within 18 months defined stable Graves' hyperthyroidism. These data belong to a study of T cells in Graves' hyperthyroidism and ophthalmopathy. RNA transcripts were the template for amplifying TCR beta CDR3 regions. The HTBI set primed first-round TCR CDR3 RT-PCR. MiXCR was run by TCRdb on the multiplex PCR reads, yielding one entry per CDR3 protein. The table has about 210,000 distinct CDR3 sequences, roughly 17% seen once. This clonotype was sampled from a man aged 45 to 65 with Graves' hyperthyroidism. Sequencing was performed on blood.

For the CDR3, the DNA is TGTGCCAGCAGCCAGGCCGGTTGGAGTGAAGCTTTCTTT. Its translation is CASSQAGWSEAFF. The chain combines TRBV3-1 with TRBJ1-1; D ambiguous. The V end was cut by 3 bases, the J end by 7 bases, with 12 bases between. The CDR3 has 13 amino acids. CDR1 is LGHDT, CDR2 YNNKEL, per germline (reference sequence).